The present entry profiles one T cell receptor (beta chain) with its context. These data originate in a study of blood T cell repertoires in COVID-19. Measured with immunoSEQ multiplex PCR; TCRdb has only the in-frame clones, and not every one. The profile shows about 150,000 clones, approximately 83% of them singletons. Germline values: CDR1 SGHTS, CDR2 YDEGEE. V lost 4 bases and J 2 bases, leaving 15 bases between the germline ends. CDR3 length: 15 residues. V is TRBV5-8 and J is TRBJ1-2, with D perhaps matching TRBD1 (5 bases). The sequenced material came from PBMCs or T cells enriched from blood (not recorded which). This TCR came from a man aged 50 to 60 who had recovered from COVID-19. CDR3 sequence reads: CASSPLTVMNYGYTF. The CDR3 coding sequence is TGTGCCAGCAGCCCCTTGACAGTGATGAACTATGGCTACACCTTC.